This TCR beta chain is from a study of cytomegalovirus exposure and HLA in healthy donors. Study summary: Among the 300 to 500 genotyped donors, over 70% were placed in the Caucasian-associated ancestry cluster. Study-wide results and caveats: Earlier results showed most TCR beta V segments being productive about 87% or about 30% of the time. Certain sequence variants were highly shared and formed a cluster, and this cluster was likely a sequencing artifact. A later analysis reportedly found that, within productive TCRs, an Asian-associated ancestry cluster had fewer N-insertions than the mean observed across the roughly 690 donors.

Remarks on this clone: Its specificity is unknown.

V lost 0 bases, J lost 5 bases, and 17 bases lay in between. In germline, CDR1 is MGHDK, CDR2 SYGVNS. The CDR3 sequence is 17 residues long. 13 Jbeta primers and 60 Vbeta primers were used for the PCR. The assay was immunoSEQ multiplex PCR, and TCRdb's table has in-frame clones only and misses some. The profile shows under 170,000 clones, around 79% of them singletons. The chain joins TRBV25-1 to TRBJ2-1; weak D call: TRBD1 (6 bases). This receptor was obtained from a man aged 50 to 60 in good health and CMV-seropositive. The material sequenced was PBMCs. CDR3 protein: CASSEYTRGSWDNEQFF. The CDR3, as DNA: TGTGCCAGCAGTGAATATACGAGGGGGAGTTGGGACAATGAGCAGTTCTTC.